Listed here is a single T cell receptor beta chain. V dropped 5 bases and J dropped 5; count of bases not matched to a gene: 12. The CDR3 length is 15 residues. CDR1 is MNHEY, CDR2 SVGAGI, per germline. Time point denoted: after trial treatment. Stated treatment: LDRT plus nivolumab, ipilimumab, low-dose cyclophosphamide and aspirin (RACIN trial). This entry comes from a study of low-dose radiotherapy and immunotherapy resistance in tumors. Study details: Across 26 weeks, 13 Gy in total went to Cohort 2, delivered as 1 Gy per fraction every two weeks.

TRAV- and TRBV-specific primers were used for first-strand cDNA, which covered alpha and beta chains. Both a constant-region primer and a V-primer adapter served to amplify TCRs across 15 to 25 PCR cycles. In vitro transcription amplified the mRNA that had been isolated. TCRdb called the reads again in MiXCR, with one record for every CDR3 protein. Here the sample spans about 30,000 distinct CDR3 sequences, approximately 49% being singletons. The clonotype comes from a male donor with gallbladder cancer. This chain uses TRBV6-5 with TRBJ2-7; 7 bases agree with TRBD1. The starting material was PBMCs, obtained after low-dose radiotherapy plus immunotherapy. For the CDR3, the DNA is TGTGCCAGCAGTCCGACAGGGATTAACGGCCACGAGCAGTACTTC. Translation gives CASSPTGINGHEQYF.